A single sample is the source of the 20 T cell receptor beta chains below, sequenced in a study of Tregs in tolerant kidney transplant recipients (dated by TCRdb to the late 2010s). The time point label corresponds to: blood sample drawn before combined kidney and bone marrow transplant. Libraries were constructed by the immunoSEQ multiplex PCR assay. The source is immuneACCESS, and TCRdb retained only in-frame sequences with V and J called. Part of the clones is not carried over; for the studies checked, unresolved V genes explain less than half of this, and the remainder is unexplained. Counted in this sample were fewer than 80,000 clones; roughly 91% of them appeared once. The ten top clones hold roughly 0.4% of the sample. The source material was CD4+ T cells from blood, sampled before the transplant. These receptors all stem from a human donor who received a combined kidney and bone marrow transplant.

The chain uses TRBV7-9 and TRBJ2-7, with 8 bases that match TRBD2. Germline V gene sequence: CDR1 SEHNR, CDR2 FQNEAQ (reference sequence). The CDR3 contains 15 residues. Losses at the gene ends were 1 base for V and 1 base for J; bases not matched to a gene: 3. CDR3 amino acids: CASSLGGTSSYEQYF. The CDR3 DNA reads TGTGCCAGCAGCTTAGGGGGGACTAGTTCCTACGAGCAGTACTTC.

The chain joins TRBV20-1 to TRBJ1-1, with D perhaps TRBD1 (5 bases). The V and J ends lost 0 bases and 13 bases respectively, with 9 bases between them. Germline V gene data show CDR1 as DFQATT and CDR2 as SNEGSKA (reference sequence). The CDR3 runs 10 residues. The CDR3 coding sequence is TGCAGTGCTAGAGATCCCGACAGTTTCTTT. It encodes CSARDPDSFF.

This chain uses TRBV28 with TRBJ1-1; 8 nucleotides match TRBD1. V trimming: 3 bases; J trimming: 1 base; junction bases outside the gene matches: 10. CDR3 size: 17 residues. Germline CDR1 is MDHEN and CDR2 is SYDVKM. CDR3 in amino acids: CASSFLHRGAGNTEAFF. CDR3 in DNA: TGTGCCAGCAGTTTCCTTCACAGGGGGGCAGGGAACACTGAAGCTTTCTTT.

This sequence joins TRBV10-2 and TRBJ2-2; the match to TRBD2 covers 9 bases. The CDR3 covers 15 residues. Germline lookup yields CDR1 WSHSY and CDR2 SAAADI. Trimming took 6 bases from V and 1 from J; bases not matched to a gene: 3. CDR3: CASRPSGKNTGELFF. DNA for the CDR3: TGCGCCAGCAGGCCTAGCGGGAAGAACACCGGGGAGCTGTTTTTT.

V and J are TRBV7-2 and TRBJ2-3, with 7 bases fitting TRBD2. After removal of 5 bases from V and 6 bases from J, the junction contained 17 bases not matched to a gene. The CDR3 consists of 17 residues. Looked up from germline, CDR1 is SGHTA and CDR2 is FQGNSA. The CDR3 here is CASSHLGEGPRMDTQYF. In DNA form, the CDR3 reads TGTGCCAGCAGCCATTTGGGGGAGGGTCCTAGGATGGATACGCAGTATTTT.

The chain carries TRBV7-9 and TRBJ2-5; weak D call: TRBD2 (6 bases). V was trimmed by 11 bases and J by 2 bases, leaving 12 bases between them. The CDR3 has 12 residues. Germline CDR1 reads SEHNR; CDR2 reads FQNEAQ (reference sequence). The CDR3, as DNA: TGTGCCTCTGGGACTGTTCAAGAGACCCAGTACTTC. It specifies CASGTVQETQYF. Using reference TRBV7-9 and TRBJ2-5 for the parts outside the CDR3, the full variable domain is DTGVSQNPRHKITKRGQNVTFRCDPISEHNRLYWYRQTLGQGPEFLTYFQNEAQLEKSRLLSDRFSAERPKGSFSTLEIQRTEQGDSAMYLCASGTVQETQYFGPGTRLLVL.

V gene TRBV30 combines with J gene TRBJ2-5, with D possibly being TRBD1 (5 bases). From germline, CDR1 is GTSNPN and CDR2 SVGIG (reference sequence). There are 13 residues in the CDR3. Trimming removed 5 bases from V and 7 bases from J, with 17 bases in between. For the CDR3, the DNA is TGTGCCTGGGGGGCCCTAATTTCTGGGACCCAGTACTTC. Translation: CAWGALISGTQYF.

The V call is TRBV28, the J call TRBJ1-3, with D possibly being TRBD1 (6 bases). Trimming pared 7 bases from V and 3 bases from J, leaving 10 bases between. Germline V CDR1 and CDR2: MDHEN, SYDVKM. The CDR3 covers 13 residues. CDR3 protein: CASKPGDGNTIYF. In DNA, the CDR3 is TGTGCCAGCAAGCCAGGGGATGGAAACACCATATATTTT.

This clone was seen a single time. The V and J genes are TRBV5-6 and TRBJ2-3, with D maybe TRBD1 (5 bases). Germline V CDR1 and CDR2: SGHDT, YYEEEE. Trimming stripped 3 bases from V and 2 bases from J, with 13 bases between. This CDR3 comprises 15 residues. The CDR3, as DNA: TGTGCCAGCAGCTGGGGCAGAGGCTACACAGATACGCAGTATTTT. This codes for CASSWGRGYTDTQYF.

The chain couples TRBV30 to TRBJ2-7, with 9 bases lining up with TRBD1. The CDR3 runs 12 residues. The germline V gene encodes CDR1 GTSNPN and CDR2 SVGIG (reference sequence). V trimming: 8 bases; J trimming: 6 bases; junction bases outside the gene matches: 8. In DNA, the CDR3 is TGTGCCAAGGGACAGGGAGGAGGCGAGCAGTACTTC. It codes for CAKGQGGGEQYF.

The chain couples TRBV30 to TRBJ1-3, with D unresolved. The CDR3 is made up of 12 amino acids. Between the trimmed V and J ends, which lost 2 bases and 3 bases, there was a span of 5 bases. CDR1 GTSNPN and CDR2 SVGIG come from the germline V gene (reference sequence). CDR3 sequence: CAWSPGGNTIYF. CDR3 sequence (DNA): TGTGCCTGGAGTCCGGGTGGAAACACCATATATTTT.

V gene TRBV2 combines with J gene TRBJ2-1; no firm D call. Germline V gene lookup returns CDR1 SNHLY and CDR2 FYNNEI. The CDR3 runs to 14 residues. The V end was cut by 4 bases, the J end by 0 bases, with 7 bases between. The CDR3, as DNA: TGTGCCAGCAGTGCCTCCAGCTCCTACAATGAGCAGTTCTTC. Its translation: CASSASSSYNEQFF.

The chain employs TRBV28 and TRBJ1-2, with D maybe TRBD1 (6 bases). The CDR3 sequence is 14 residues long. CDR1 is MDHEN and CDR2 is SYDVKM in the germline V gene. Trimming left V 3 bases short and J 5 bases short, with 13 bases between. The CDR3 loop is CASSLDRLGYGYTF. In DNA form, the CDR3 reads TGTGCCAGCAGTTTGGACAGACTGGGGTATGGCTACACCTTC.

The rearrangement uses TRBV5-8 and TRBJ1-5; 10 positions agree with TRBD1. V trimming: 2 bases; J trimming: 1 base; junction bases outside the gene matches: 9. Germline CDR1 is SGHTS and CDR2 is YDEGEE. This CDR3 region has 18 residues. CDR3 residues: CASSLGRDRGASNQPQHF. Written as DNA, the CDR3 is TGTGCCAGCAGCTTAGGCCGGGACAGGGGAGCGAGCAATCAGCCCCAGCATTTT. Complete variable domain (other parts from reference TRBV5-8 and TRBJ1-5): EAGVTQSPTHLIKTRGQQATLRCSPISGHTSVYWYQQALGLGLQFLLWYDEGEERNRGNFPPRFSGRQFPNYSSELNVNALELEDSALYLCASSLGRDRGASNQPQHFGDGTRLSIL.

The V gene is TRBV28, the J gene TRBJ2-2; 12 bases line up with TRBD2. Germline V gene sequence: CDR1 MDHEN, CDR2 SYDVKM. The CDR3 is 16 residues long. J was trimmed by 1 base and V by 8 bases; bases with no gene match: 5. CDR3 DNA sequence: TGTGCCAGCGAGACGGGACTAGCGGGGAACACCGGGGAGCTGTTTTTT. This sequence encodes CASETGLAGNTGELFF.

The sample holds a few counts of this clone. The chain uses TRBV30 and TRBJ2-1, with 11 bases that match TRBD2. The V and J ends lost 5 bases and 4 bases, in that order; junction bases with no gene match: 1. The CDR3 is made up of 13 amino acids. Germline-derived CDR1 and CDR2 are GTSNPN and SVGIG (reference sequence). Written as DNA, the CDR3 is TGTGCCTGGGGGACTAGCGGATACAATGAGCAGTTCTTC. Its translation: CAWGTSGYNEQFF.

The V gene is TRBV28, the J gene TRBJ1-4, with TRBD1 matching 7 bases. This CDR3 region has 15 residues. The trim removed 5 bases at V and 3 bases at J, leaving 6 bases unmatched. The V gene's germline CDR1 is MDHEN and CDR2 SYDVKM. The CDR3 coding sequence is TGTGCCAGCAGTGAAGGGGGCACAGCTAATGAAAAACTGTTTTTT. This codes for CASSEGGTANEKLFF.

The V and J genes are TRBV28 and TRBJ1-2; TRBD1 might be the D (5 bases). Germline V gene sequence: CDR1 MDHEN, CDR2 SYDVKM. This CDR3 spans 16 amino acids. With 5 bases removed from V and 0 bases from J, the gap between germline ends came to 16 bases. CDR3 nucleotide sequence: TGTGCCAGCAGTCGGGCGGGGCAGACGGCTAACTATGGCTACACCTTC. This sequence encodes CASSRAGQTANYGYTF.

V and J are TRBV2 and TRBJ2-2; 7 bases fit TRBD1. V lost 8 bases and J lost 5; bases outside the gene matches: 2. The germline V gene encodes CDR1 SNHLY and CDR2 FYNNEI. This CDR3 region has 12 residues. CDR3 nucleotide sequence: TGTGCCAGCGACAGGGAAACCGGGGAGCTGTTTTTT. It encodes CASDRETGELFF.

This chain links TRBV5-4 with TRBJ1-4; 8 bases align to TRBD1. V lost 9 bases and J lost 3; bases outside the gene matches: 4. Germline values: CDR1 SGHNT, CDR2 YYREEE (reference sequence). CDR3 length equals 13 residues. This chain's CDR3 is CATRGQANEKLFF. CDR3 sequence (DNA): TGTGCCACCAGGGGGCAGGCTAATGAAAAACTGTTTTTT. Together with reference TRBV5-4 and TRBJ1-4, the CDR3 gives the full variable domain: ETGVTQSPTHLIKTRGQQVTLRCSSQSGHNTVSWYQQALGQGPQFIFQYYREEENGRGNFPPRFSGLQFPNYSSELNVNALELDDSALYLCATRGQANEKLFFGSGTQLSVL.